Sequencing of this T cell receptor beta chain was carried out in a study of tumor-infiltrating lymphocytes in primary liver carcinoma. Study as a whole: About 3.5 to 8 million productive TCRbeta reads were obtained from the samples, with similar numbers across tissue types. Study-level points and caveats: Pairs of tumor regions overlapped more than tumor-adjacent and tumor-blood pairs did.

Investigators took RNA and DNA out together from 20-30 mg of unsorted bulk tissue. Total RNA amounting to roughly 480 ng was the source from which TCR beta cDNA was made with a constant-region primer. Modified slightly, ARM-PCR produced TCR beta libraries over three nested multiplex PCR rounds. Investigators reported that the first two PCR rounds, at around 9 cycles each, used TRBV1-TRBV30 forward primers with a C-beta reverse primer. TCRdb used MiXCR to reprocess the multiplex PCR reads, holding one entry per CDR3 protein. The repertoire includes 85,000 to 100,000 distinct CDR3 sequences, approximately 72% of them detected once, and 27% sits in the top ten. V was clipped by 7 bases and J by 2 bases, with 9 bases between them. CDR1 and CDR2 (germline): SQVTM, ANQGSEA. This CDR3 region has 11 residues. In its sample, this clonotype ranks as medium-sized. Its antigen remains unidentified.

The gene calls are TRBV29-1 and TRBJ2-7; D is unclear. This clonotype was obtained from a man aged 35 to 55 with primary liver carcinoma and hepatitis B virus infection. The sequencing input was tumor-adjacent normal liver tissue. The CDR3 nucleotides read TGCAGCGGAAGGGTTGCCTACGAGCAGTACTTC. It specifies CSGRVAYEQYF.